This T cell receptor beta chain was captured in a study of molecular identifiers for immune sequencing clone quantification. Study context: In replicates, the authors split RNA from roughly 20,000 or 100,000 naive CD8 cells five ways and sequenced four.

As for this clonotype: Its target is unknown. With a much larger clone just one base away, this may be a read error.

The V and J ends lost 1 base and 5 bases respectively, with 11 bases between them. Germline V lookup: CDR1 SEHNR, CDR2 FQNEAQ (reference sequence). The CDR3 has 14 residues. Study-level points and caveats: Reportedly, one cell's Jurkat TCR RNA was detected within 1,200,000 naive CD8 cells.

MiXCR, applied by TCRdb to the PCR reads, yields one record per CDR3 protein. The sample records more than 550,000 distinct CDR3 sequences, roughly 27% being singletons. Naive CD8 sequencing libraries were generated from around 20,000 to 1,000,000 sorted cells, with 10%, 30% or 50% RNA as input. For naive CD8 T cells, sorting used the CD8+CD4-CCR7+CD45RA+ phenotype. The sample consisted of naive CD8+ T cells from blood, with Jurkat cell RNA spiked in. Subset reported: FACS-sorted CD8+CD4-CCR7+CD45RA+ naive T cells. This sequence originates from a human donor in good health. Some libraries in this study had Jurkat cell RNA spiked in. The gene calls are TRBV7-9 and TRBJ1-1; D might be TRBD1 (5 bases). For the CDR3, the DNA is TGTGCCAGCAGCTTAGTCGTGGGGCGGACTGAAGCTTTCTTT. This translates into CASSLVVGRTEAFF.